The 14 T cell receptor beta chains listed next were all sequenced from one sample in a study of early stage breast cancer tumors (dated by TCRdb to between 2016 and 2019). Libraries were prepared through the immunoSEQ multiplex PCR assay. TCRdb carries this immuneACCESS record with in-frame sequences only. Its versions omit some clonotypes, under half of them owing to an unresolved V gene in the studies checked, with the rest unexplained. The sample profile shows tens of thousands of clones; about 90% of them were found once. 4.5% to 5% of the sample belongs to the ten largest clones. Sequencing was carried out using blood. All receptors come from a person aged 70 to 80 with breast cancer.

V gene TRBV6-4 combines with J gene TRBJ1-6; the match to TRBD1 covers 7 bases. V trimming: 8 bases; J trimming: 7 bases; junction bases outside the gene matches: 8. CDR1 and CDR2 (germline): MRHNA, SNTAGT. This CDR3 spans 14 amino acids. This CDR3 is CASRGGLPNSPLHF. DNA for the CDR3: TGTGCCAGCCGAGGGGGCCTACCGAATTCACCCCTCCACTTT.

The chain combines TRBV5-4 with TRBJ1-1; D perhaps matches TRBD1 (5 bases). The CDR3 covers 14 residues. V lost 4 bases to trimming and J lost 2 bases, with 12 bases between them. Germline V CDR1 and CDR2: SGHNT, YYREEE (reference sequence). CDR3 bases: TGTGCCAGCAGCGGGGGGTTTACTAACACTGAAGCTTTCTTT. It specifies CASSGGFTNTEAFF. The complete variable domain, with remaining parts taken from reference TRBV5-4 and TRBJ1-1, reads ETGVTQSPTHLIKTRGQQVTLRCSSQSGHNTVSWYQQALGQGPQFIFQYYREEENGRGNFPPRFSGLQFPNYSSELNVNALELDDSALYLCASSGGFTNTEAFFGQGTRLTVV.

V usage is TRBV2 and J usage is TRBJ2-2, with no clear D. This CDR3 is 14 amino acids long. Germline V gene lookup returns CDR1 SNHLY and CDR2 FYNNEI. Trimming shortened V by 2 bases and J by 2 bases, and 6 bases separated the two germline ends. Written as DNA, the CDR3 is TGTGCCAGCAGTGAATCGAGTAACACCGGGGAGCTGTTTTTT. Its protein is CASSESSNTGELFF. Full variable domain (outside the CDR3, taken from reference TRBV2 and TRBJ2-2): EPEVTQTPSHQVTQMGQEVILRCVPISNHLYFYWYRQILGQKVEFLVSFYNNEISEKSEIFDDQFSVERPDGSNFTLKIRSTKLEDSAMYFCASSESSNTGELFFGEGSRLTVL.

This chain links TRBV11-2 with TRBJ2-1; 9 nucleotides line up with TRBD1. The CDR3 totals 13 residues. The germline CDR1 and CDR2 sequences are SGHAT and FQNNGV. The junction had 4 bases not matched to a gene; V was cut back by 5 bases and J by 8 bases. The CDR3 is CASSLNRGHEQFF. CDR3 coding DNA: TGTGCCAGCAGCCTCAACAGGGGGCATGAGCAGTTCTTC. Complete variable domain (other parts from reference TRBV11-2 and TRBJ2-1): EAGVAQSPRYKIIEKRQSVAFWCNPISGHATLYWYQQILGQGPKLLIQFQNNGVVDDSQLPKDRFSAERLKGVDSTLKIQPAKLEDSAVYLCASSLNRGHEQFFGPGTRLTVL.

In DNA form, the CDR3 reads TGCGCCAGCAGCCCAGGACAGGGGATCACCTACGAGCAGTACTTC. It translates to CASSPGQGITYEQYF. The chain joins TRBV5-1 to TRBJ2-7; 9 bases are a match to TRBD1. V lost 4 bases, J lost 2 bases, and 7 bases stayed unmatched. Per germline, CDR1 SGHRS and CDR2 YFSETQ. The CDR3 sequence is 15 residues long.

The chain links TRBV10-1 to TRBJ1-1; 7 positions match TRBD1. The J segment lost 5 bases and the V segment lost 6 bases, leaving 15 bases of the junction unmatched. The CDR3 contains 16 residues. Germline V gene data show CDR1 as WNHNN and CDR2 as SYGVQD (reference sequence). The CDR3 is CASSPNRGSVATEAFF. For the CDR3, the DNA is TGCGCCAGCAGCCCTAACAGGGGAAGTGTAGCGACTGAAGCTTTCTTT.

This chain connects TRBV19 to TRBJ2-6, with D maybe TRBD2 (6 bases). The V and J ends lost 8 bases and 8 bases respectively, with 16 bases between them. The germline CDR1 and CDR2 sequences are LNHDA and SQIVND (reference sequence). The CDR3 has 14 residues. This chain's CDR3 is CASLQVGDSNVLTF. CDR3 nucleotide sequence: TGTGCCAGTCTCCAAGTCGGGGACTCCAACGTCCTGACTTTC.

This clone has just one count. The rearrangement uses TRBV5-1 and TRBJ2-7; TRBD1 agrees at 10 bases. CDR1 and CDR2 from the germline V gene are SGHRS and YFSETQ. After removal of 4 bases from V and 3 bases from J, the junction contained 7 bases not matched to a gene. The CDR3 has 15 residues. The CDR3 DNA reads TGCGCCAGCAGCCCAAGACAGGGGGCGAGCTACGAGCAGTACTTC. It specifies CASSPRQGASYEQYF. The variable domain in full, completed from reference TRBV5-1 and TRBJ2-7, reads KAGVTQTPRYLIKTRGQQVTLSCSPISGHRSVSWYQQTPGQGLQFLFEYFSETQRNKGNFPGRFSGRQFSNSRSEMNVSTLELGDSALYLCASSPRQGASYEQYFGPGTRLTVT.

The V call is TRBV6-1, the J call TRBJ2-2; TRBD1 might be the D (7 bases). CDR3 length equals 14 residues. Germline values: CDR1 MNHNS, CDR2 SASEGT. V was cut by 3 bases and J by 5 bases, with 10 bases left in between. As DNA, the CDR3 is TGTGCCAGCAGTGAGCCAGGGGGGACCGGGGAGCTGTTTTTT. Translated: CASSEPGGTGELFF.

The rearrangement uses TRBV7-2 and TRBJ2-6, with no clear D. Germline CDR1 is SGHTA and CDR2 is FQGNSA. The CDR3 is made up of 16 amino acids. V was trimmed by 4 bases and J by 0 bases, leaving 10 bases between them. CDR3 residues: CASSSAPGSGANVLTF. In nucleotides, the CDR3 is TGTGCCAGCAGCTCCGCCCCGGGCTCTGGGGCCAACGTCCTGACTTTC.

The chain combines TRBV7-2 with TRBJ1-2; D remains ambiguous. In germline, CDR1 is SGHTA, CDR2 FQGNSA. V was pared by 2 bases and J by 4 bases, with 8 bases between. This CDR3 spans 13 amino acids. CDR3 sequence (DNA): TGTGCCAGCAGCTTAACACCTAGCTATGGCTACACCTTC. This sequence encodes CASSLTPSYGYTF.

The CDR3 DNA is TGTGCCAGCATCCTGGGACAGGGGCCAGATACGCAGTATTTT. Translated, it gives CASILGQGPDTQYF. The chain employs TRBV6-6 and TRBJ2-3, with 10 bases that match TRBD1. Germline V gene sequence: CDR1 MNHNY, CDR2 SVGAGI (reference sequence). This CDR3 has 14 residues. The junction had 5 bases not matched to a gene; V was cut back by 7 bases and J by 4 bases.

This chain uses TRBV6-5 with TRBJ1-2; no reliable D call. The CDR3 totals 15 residues. Trimming shortened V by 0 bases and J by 4 bases, and 12 bases separated the two germline ends. CDR1 MNHEY and CDR2 SVGAGI come from the germline V gene. CDR3 nucleotides: TGTGCCAGCAGTTACTCCCTGGCCGGGAGCTATGGCTACACCTTC. Translated: CASSYSLAGSYGYTF.

The chain has TRBV5-1 and TRBJ2-3; TRBD1 is a possible D gene (6 bases). The CDR3 consists of 15 residues. Germline V gives CDR1 SGHRS, CDR2 YFSETQ. Trimming removed 5 bases at V and 6 bases at J, with 19 bases between. DNA of the CDR3: TGCGCCAGCAGACCCACCCCAGGGGCTGACGATACGCAGTATTTT. It is translated as CASRPTPGADDTQYF. The variable domain in full, with the rest retrieved from reference TRBV5-1 and TRBJ2-3, is KAGVTQTPRYLIKTRGQQVTLSCSPISGHRSVSWYQQTPGQGLQFLFEYFSETQRNKGNFPGRFSGRQFSNSRSEMNVSTLELGDSALYLCASRPTPGADDTQYFGPGTRLTVL.